This TCR beta chain was recovered during a study of vaccination and CD4 T cells after COVID-19. The wider study: Overlapping peptides covering the spike proteins of SARS-CoV-2, HCoV-NL63, HCoV-OC43 and HCoV-229E were added to stimulate cells.

Looked up from germline, CDR1 is SGHAT and CDR2 is FQNNGV. V lost 1 base and J lost 3, with 12 bases in between. The CDR3 length is 15 residues. Of note for this clonotype: Its antigen remains unknown.

The treatment: roughly ten-day PBMC culture with coronavirus spike peptide pools or control peptides (ViraFEST assay). Collection of the unexposed donor's CD4+ T cells took place before the COVID-19 pandemic (2011-2018). Expanded clonotypes were found by TCR sequencing after peptide-pool stimulation (ViraFEST). The authors swapped half the medium for fresh IL-2 medium on days 3 and 7. Having spent 10 to 11 days in culture, CD4+ T cells were then isolated by negative selection. Once obtained from cultured CD4+ T cells, the DNA was sequenced using the Oncomine TCR Beta short-read assay. TCRdb itself ran the PCR reads through MiXCR, one entry per CDR3 protein. The data hold roughly 4,500 distinct CDR3 sequences, with roughly three fifths observed a single time.

Sample: CD4+ T cells from blood, cultured in vitro. V and J are TRBV11-2 and TRBJ2-5, with D unresolved. This clonotype originated in a human donor in good health. The CDR3 DNA reads as TGTGCCAGCAGCTTAGGAATGAGAGGAGAAGAGACCCAGTACTTC. It encodes CASSLGMRGEETQYF.